One T cell receptor beta chain is described in this entry. Its target is unknown. This sample was taken from a study of T cell responses to AZD1222 COVID-19 vaccine. About the research overall: Both about-4-week and about-12-week second-dose recipients were combined.

Study findings and constraints: Donors were largely white British and mainly female; clonal diversity was possibly underestimated. All repertoire sampling was performed exclusively after the peak T cell response. Reportedly, close to half of spike-specific TCRs are directed against unmutated variant regions.

Sequencing was performed with immunoSEQ multiplex PCR; in TCRdb, only in-frame clones are kept and a portion is missing. The sample yields 85,000 to 100,000 clones, more than 90% seen once. This CDR3 is built from 16 residues. Germline V gene data show CDR1 as SEHNR and CDR2 as FQNEAQ (reference sequence). Trimming at V came to 6 bases and at J to 1 base, leaving 8 bases not matched to a gene. The chain carries TRBV7-9 and TRBJ2-7; 11 bases are a match to TRBD1. This clonotype was obtained from an adult in good health. This specimen consisted of peripheral blood, obtained on day 0 of AZD1222 vaccination. CDR3 residues: CASRPTGQGASYEQYF. DNA for the CDR3: TGTGCCAGCAGGCCAACCGGACAGGGGGCATCCTACGAGCAGTACTTC. The full variable domain, with the rest looked up from reference TRBV7-9 and TRBJ2-7, is DTGVSQNPRHKITKRGQNVTFRCDPISEHNRLYWYRQTLGQGPEFLTYFQNEAQLEKSRLLSDRFSAERPKGSFSTLEIQRTEQGDSAMYLCASRPTGQGASYEQYFGPGTRLTVT.